Described below is a single T cell receptor (beta chain) sequence and its context. The data were obtained in a study of blood T cell repertoires in COVID-19. Germline V lookup: CDR1 LNHDA, CDR2 SQIVND (reference sequence). The CDR3 has 15 amino acids. The ends were cut back, 6 bases at V and 2 bases at J, with 14 bases in the middle. Authors' processing steps: Amplification of reference gene primers was used by the study to estimate nucleated cell counts. Sequencing was performed with immunoSEQ multiplex PCR; in TCRdb, only in-frame clones are kept and a portion is missing. The V and J calls and clone size come from that table; D and trimming were worked out from the DNA. The sample shows about 70,000 clones, roughly 73% of them seen only once.

The chain combines TRBV19 with TRBJ1-5, with D possibly matching TRBD1 (5 bases). Sequencing was performed on peripheral blood. This clonotype originated in a human donor in a cohort sampled during active COVID-19. The CDR3 region has the DNA TGTGCCAGTAGCGGTCGGGGGAACGGCAATCAGCCCCAGCATTTT. It encodes CASSGRGNGNQPQHF. The full variable domain, in which reference TRBV19 and TRBJ1-5 provide the parts outside the CDR3, is DGGITQSPKYLFRKEGQNVTLSCEQNLNHDAMYWYRQDPGQGLRLIYYSQIVNDFQKGDIAEGYSVSREKKESFPLTVTSAQKNPTAFYLCASSGRGNGNQPQHFGDGTRLSIL.